This T cell receptor (beta chain) was sequenced during a study of vaccination and CD4 T cells after COVID-19. About this clonotype itself: The antigen is not known.

Indicated time point: late sampling 161 to 241 days after vaccination in a few convalescent patients. Treatment meaning: approximately nine-day PBMC culture with coronavirus spike peptide pools or control peptides (ViraFEST assay). V dropped 3 bases and J dropped 4; count of bases not matched to a gene: 3. The length of the CDR3 is 14 residues. Germline V gene data show CDR1 as SGHTA and CDR2 as FQGNSA. Cultured CD4+ T-cell DNA underwent Oncomine TCR Beta short-read sequencing. TCRdb processed the PCR reads anew with MiXCR; each CDR3 protein has one entry. This sample has around 17,000 distinct CDR3 sequences, with over 45% found just once.

The material was CD4+ T cells from blood, cultured in vitro, obtained about 7 months after SARS-CoV-2 vaccination. The chain links TRBV7-2 to TRBJ2-3; TRBD2 matches 8 bases. The TCR sequence derives from a human donor who had recovered from COVID-19. CDR3 sequence (DNA): TGTGCCAGCAGCTTGGGACTAGTCCCAGATACGCAGTATTTT. Protein: CASSLGLVPDTQYF.